The 26 T cell receptor beta chains below come from one sample, sequenced in a study of cytomegalovirus exposure and HLA in healthy donors. Primers for the PCR totalled 60 Vbeta and 13 Jbeta. Profiled with immunoSEQ multiplex PCR; TCRdb holds only in-frame clones, not every one. The data hold about 120,000 clones, with under 80% observed a single time. The specimen was PBMCs. These receptors all stem from a man aged 55 to 70 in good health and CMV-seropositive.

The chain recombines TRBV5-1 with TRBJ2-7; the D is unclear. The germline CDR1 and CDR2 sequences are SGHRS and YFSETQ. V lost 1 base and J 6 bases, leaving 8 bases between the germline ends. This CDR3 comprises 12 residues. Here the CDR3 DNA reads TGCGCCAGCAGCTTGCAACAGAGCGAGCAGTACTTC. This sequence encodes CASSLQQSEQYF.

The rearrangement joins TRBV30 to TRBJ2-7; tentative D call: TRBD2 (5 bases). Germline V lookup: CDR1 GTSNPN, CDR2 SVGIG (reference sequence). V lost 0 bases to trimming and J lost 5 bases, with 8 bases between them. There are 12 residues in the CDR3. The DNA for the CDR3 is TGTGCCTGGAGTGTACTAGGGAACGAGCAGTACTTC. This codes for CAWSVLGNEQYF. Using reference TRBV30 and TRBJ2-7 for the parts outside the CDR3, the full variable domain is SQTIHQWPATLVQPVGSPLSLECTVEGTSNPNLYWYRQAAGRGLQLLFYSVGIGQISSEVPQNLSASRPQDRQFILSSKKLLLSDSGFYLCAWSVLGNEQYFGPGTRLTVT.

The J gene is TRBJ1-1, the V gene TRBV18; 8 nucleotides match TRBD1. The germline gives CDR1 KGHSH, CDR2 LQKENI. The CDR3 loop spans 13 amino acids. The V and J ends lost 8 bases and 1 base, in that order; junction bases with no gene match: 3. CDR3 protein: CASTGQANTEAFF. The CDR3 nucleotides read TGTGCCAGCACGGGACAGGCGAACACTGAAGCTTTCTTT. Looking up the rest from reference TRBV18 and TRBJ1-1 gives the full variable domain: NAGVMQNPRHLVRRRGQEARLRCSPMKGHSHVYWYRQLPEEGLKFMVYLQKENIIDESGMPKERFSAEFPKEGPSILRIQQVVRGDSAAYFCASTGQANTEAFFGQGTRLTVV.

The chain joins TRBV5-1 to TRBJ2-3; TRBD1 matches at 9 bases. The germline V gene encodes CDR1 SGHRS and CDR2 YFSETQ. The trim removed 4 bases at V and 0 bases at J, leaving 6 bases unmatched. CDR3 length: 16 amino acids. CDR3 in DNA: TGCGCCAGCAGCCCGGGACAGGGCACTAGCACAGATACGCAGTATTTT. It encodes CASSPGQGTSTDTQYF. Combining the CDR3 with reference TRBV5-1 and TRBJ2-3 gives the whole variable domain KAGVTQTPRYLIKTRGQQVTLSCSPISGHRSVSWYQQTPGQGLQFLFEYFSETQRNKGNFPGRFSGRQFSNSRSEMNVSTLELGDSALYLCASSPGQGTSTDTQYFGPGTRLTVL.

To note about this clone: This sample also contains other DNA sequences that code for the same CDR3. V and J are TRBV30 and TRBJ2-1; TRBD2 is a possible D gene (5 bases). V lost 1 base and J 7 bases, leaving 11 bases between the germline ends. The CDR3 loop spans 13 amino acids. The germline gives CDR1 GTSNPN, CDR2 SVGIG (reference sequence). The CDR3 loop reads CAWSAGTGNEQFF. Written as DNA, the CDR3 is TGTGCCTGGAGTGCCGGAACGGGAAATGAGCAGTTCTTC.

J is TRBJ2-3 and V is TRBV7-6, with D unclear. This CDR3 is 15 amino acids long. Trimming pared 1 base from V and 1 base from J, leaving 9 bases between. Per the germline V gene, CDR1 is SGHVS and CDR2 is FNYEAQ. CDR3 in amino acids: CASSLDTSGTDTQYF. CDR3 DNA sequence: TGTGCCAGCAGCTTAGATACTTCTGGCACAGATACGCAGTATTTT. The full variable domain, its missing parts supplied by reference TRBV7-6 and TRBJ2-3, is GAGVSQSPRYKVTKRGQDVALRCDPISGHVSLYWYRQALGQGPEFLTYFNYEAQQDKSGLPNDRFSAERPEGSISTLTIQRTEQRDSAMYRCASSLDTSGTDTQYFGPGTRLTVL.

Of note for this clone: The sample holds other DNA sequences that translate to the same CDR3. The chain combines TRBV2 with TRBJ1-1; TRBD1 agrees at 8 bases. Germline loops: CDR1 SNHLY, CDR2 FYNNEI. This CDR3 comprises 15 residues. V was pared by 5 bases and J by 1 base, with 6 bases of the junction left unmatched. Here the CDR3 reads CASSRQGLRNTEAFF. Written as DNA, the CDR3 is TGTGCCAGCAGTAGACAGGGGCTCCGGAACACTGAAGCTTTCTTT.

The V and J genes are TRBV2 and TRBJ2-7; unclear D gene. Germline CDR1 reads SNHLY; CDR2 reads FYNNEI. The CDR3 sequence is 12 residues long. V dropped 5 bases and J dropped 0 bases, with 5 bases sitting between them. The CDR3 spells CASSYISYEQYF. In nucleotides, the CDR3 is TGTGCCAGCAGTTACATCTCCTACGAGCAGTACTTC.

The chain links TRBV5-6 to TRBJ2-1; D might be TRBD1 (5 bases). Germline V lookup: CDR1 SGHDT, CDR2 YYEEEE. Trimming removed 0 bases at V and 5 bases at J, with 12 bases between. The length of the CDR3 is 15 residues. This CDR3 reads CASSLVSLRDNEQFF. In DNA, the CDR3 is TGTGCCAGCAGCTTGGTGTCTCTCAGGGACAATGAGCAGTTCTTC.

This chain links TRBV6-6 with TRBJ2-7; D unclear. This CDR3 spans 14 amino acids. V lost 2 bases and J lost 2, with 10 bases in between. Germline CDR1 is MNHNY and CDR2 is SVGAGI (reference sequence). CDR3 DNA: TGTGCCAGCAGTTACGAGGTGGATACCTACGAGCAGTACTTC. This encodes CASSYEVDTYEQYF.

This sequence joins TRBV9 and TRBJ1-6; unclear D gene. CDR3 length equals 16 residues. Per the germline V gene, CDR1 is SGDLS and CDR2 is YYNGEE. The V gene lost 3 bases and the J gene lost 4 bases, with 14 bases spanning the gap. CDR3 in amino acids: CASSGGIEGYNSPLHF. In DNA, the CDR3 is TGTGCCAGCAGCGGGGGTATCGAGGGATATAATTCACCCCTCCACTTT.

This clone was recorded a few times. V gene TRBV27 combines with J gene TRBJ2-3; D is uncertain. This CDR3 is built from 13 residues. CDR1 MNHEY and CDR2 SMNVEV come from the germline V gene (reference sequence). Trimming cost V 3 bases and J 3 bases, with 7 bases left between them. The CDR3 DNA reads as TGTGCCAGCAGTTTGAGGTGGACAGATACGCAGTATTTT. Translated: CASSLRWTDTQYF.

The genes are TRBV7-9 and TRBJ2-7; D gene uncertain. Between the trimmed V and J ends, which lost 5 bases and 0 bases, there was a span of 5 bases. This CDR3 is 12 amino acids long. Germline CDR1 SEHNR, CDR2 FQNEAQ (reference sequence). CDR3 DNA sequence: TGTGCCAGCAGCCCGAGCTCCTACGAGCAGTACTTC. Translation: CASSPSSYEQYF.

The chain is built from TRBV18 and TRBJ2-7, with D maybe TRBD1 (5 bases). Trimming took 4 bases from V and 0 from J, leaving 13 bases between them. Germline CDR1 reads KGHSH; CDR2 reads LQKENI. The CDR3 contains 15 residues. The CDR3 region is CASSQQGHSSYEQYF. The CDR3, as DNA: TGTGCCAGCTCACAGCAGGGTCATAGCTCCTACGAGCAGTACTTC. The variable domain in full, with the rest retrieved from reference TRBV18 and TRBJ2-7, is NAGVMQNPRHLVRRRGQEARLRCSPMKGHSHVYWYRQLPEEGLKFMVYLQKENIIDESGMPKERFSAEFPKEGPSILRIQQVVRGDSAAYFCASSQQGHSSYEQYFGPGTRLTVT.

This chain links TRBV29-1 with TRBJ2-7, with 12 bases that match TRBD2. Trimming at V came to 5 bases and at J to 3 bases, leaving 8 bases not matched to a gene. From germline, CDR1 is SQVTM and CDR2 ANQGSEA. The CDR3 length is 15 residues. CDR3 sequence: CSVRLAGGHSYEQYF. In nucleotides, the CDR3 is TGCAGCGTTCGTCTAGCGGGAGGGCATAGCTACGAGCAGTACTTC.

The chain joins TRBV29-1 to TRBJ1-5, with D maybe TRBD1 (5 bases). Germline assignment: CDR1 SQVTM and CDR2 ANQGSEA. There are 15 residues in the CDR3. Trimming stripped 7 bases from V and 2 bases from J, with 18 bases between. CDR3 sequence: CSAREGVGRNQPQHF. Written as DNA, the CDR3 is TGCAGCGCCAGAGAAGGGGTAGGGCGCAATCAGCCCCAGCATTTT.

The rearrangement uses TRBV6-1 and TRBJ2-1, with TRBD2 matching 9 bases. Germline V lookup: CDR1 MNHNS, CDR2 SASEGT. The CDR3 consists of 15 residues. Unmatched junction bases numbered 5, after V lost 5 bases and J lost 3 bases. This chain's CDR3 is CASSLRRGGYNEQFF. For the CDR3, the DNA is TGTGCCAGCAGTTTGAGGCGGGGGGGCTACAATGAGCAGTTCTTC.

The chain joins TRBV19 to TRBJ2-7; maybe TRBD1 (5 bases). Germline CDR1 is LNHDA and CDR2 is SQIVND (reference sequence). Trimming left V 1 base short and J 3 bases short, with 10 bases between. CDR3 size: 14 residues. The chain's CDR3 is CASSIGTTLYEQYF. The CDR3 DNA is TGTGCCAGTAGTATAGGGACAACCCTCTACGAGCAGTACTTC.

The chain has TRBV4-1 and TRBJ1-6; 8 bases are a match to TRBD1. Trimming at V came to 5 bases and at J to 8 bases, leaving 5 bases not matched to a gene. CDR1 is MGHRA and CDR2 is YSYEKL in the germline V gene. This CDR3 is built from 14 residues. The CDR3 DNA reads as TGCGCCAGCAGCAGGACAGGGAAGGATTCACCCCTCCACTTT. It specifies CASSRTGKDSPLHF.

The chain has TRBV11-3 and TRBJ1-5; 8 bases align to TRBD1. This CDR3 contains 16 residues. From germline, CDR1 is SGHNT and CDR2 YENEEA. The V and J ends lost 5 bases and 2 bases, in that order; junction bases with no gene match: 8. The DNA of the CDR3 is TGTGCCAGCAGCCTAGGACAGGGCTGTTGCAATCAGCCCCAGCATTTT. Protein: CASSLGQGCCNQPQHF.

This chain uses TRBV11-2 with TRBJ2-1, with 7 bases aligning to TRBD2. The germline V gene encodes CDR1 SGHAT and CDR2 FQNNGV. This CDR3 contains 16 residues. The V segment lost 4 bases and the J segment 1 base; nucleotides outside the gene matches: 7. In nucleotides, the CDR3 is TGTGCCAGCAGCTCGGGACTACCCTATTCCTACAATGAGCAGTTCTTC. Amino acid sequence: CASSSGLPYSYNEQFF.

A single count supports this clone. The CDR3: CAWSEQSLKQPQHF. The CDR3 nucleotides read TGTGCCTGGAGTGAACAGAGTCTGAAGCAGCCCCAGCATTTT. The V and J genes are TRBV30 and TRBJ1-5; no definite D call. The CDR3 runs to 14 residues. V was cut by 1 base and J by 7 bases, with 14 bases left in between. The germline CDR1 and CDR2 sequences are GTSNPN and SVGIG (reference sequence).

The J gene is TRBJ2-7, the V gene TRBV5-1, with 7 bases identical to TRBD1. The V gene's germline CDR1 is SGHRS and CDR2 YFSETQ. V lost 3 bases, J lost 0 bases, and 6 bases stayed unmatched. The CDR3 covers 15 residues. The DNA for the CDR3 is TGCGCCAGCAGCTATATGACAGGGAGCTCCTACGAGCAGTACTTC. Amino acids: CASSYMTGSSYEQYF.

V is TRBV5-6 and J is TRBJ2-7; 7 positions match TRBD2. CDR1 and CDR2 from the germline V gene are SGHDT and YYEEEE. The CDR3 is made up of 12 amino acids. The junction had 0 bases not matched to a gene; V was cut back by 1 base and J by 5 bases. The CDR3 loop reads CASSLLADEQYF. Written as DNA, the CDR3 is TGTGCCAGCAGCTTGCTAGCGGACGAGCAGTACTTC.

This clone occurred a few times. The chain uses TRBV5-1 and TRBJ1-1, with D maybe TRBD1 (5 bases). Per the germline V gene, CDR1 is SGHRS and CDR2 is YFSETQ. This CDR3 has 16 amino acids. Trimming removed 3 bases at V and 0 bases at J, with 15 bases between. The CDR3 loop reads CASSSQTASLNTEAFF. CDR3 bases: TGCGCCAGCAGCTCCCAGACAGCTTCCTTGAACACTGAAGCTTTCTTT.

This clone was counted once. This chain uses TRBV28 with TRBJ1-1; the D is unclear. The CDR3 length is 15 residues. Germline V gives CDR1 MDHEN, CDR2 SYDVKM. V gave up 5 bases and J gave up 1 base, with 14 bases separating them. The CDR3 protein is CASSNRGQANTEAFF. CDR3 DNA sequence: TGTGCCAGCAGTAATCGTGGGCAGGCGAACACTGAAGCTTTCTTT.